This T cell receptor beta chain came from a study of blood T cell repertoires in COVID-19. Across the whole study: PBMCs, B-cell-depleted T cells, or T cells were the source of the cDNA or gDNA that made up the material.

Germline values: CDR1 MGHDK, CDR2 SYGVNS. This CDR3 has 13 residues. V lost 5 bases and J lost 5, with 12 bases in between. Those enrolled in Seattle joined during active infection and were followed longitudinally afterward. Per the study methods: Reference gene primers were amplified, and this amplification served to estimate nucleated cell counts. Data came from immunoSEQ multiplex PCR; TCRdb stores just in-frame clones and leaves some out. Clone size and the V and J calls come from that table; the DNA yielded D and trimming. The sample shows 85,000 to 100,000 clones, roughly 80% of them seen only once.

The V and J genes are TRBV25-1 and TRBJ2-5; maybe TRBD1 (6 bases). This receptor was obtained from a man older than 75 with COVID-19, enrolled during active disease. Specimen: peripheral blood. The chain's CDR3 is CASSPQGRETQYF. As DNA, the CDR3 is TGTGCCAGCAGTCCACAGGGTAGGGAGACCCAGTACTTC.